This TCR beta chain was observed in a study of CD8+ T cells in alopecia areata. Across the study: Tofacitinib administration to treated patients was oral, at 5 to 10 mg twice daily. The duration of tofacitinib was 6 to 18 months, with 6 months off drug afterward.

A word on this clone: Its antigen is not identified.

The treatment denotes: oral pan-JAK inhibitor, 5-10 mg twice daily. Sequencing used cDNA as its template, made by extracting RNA and reverse transcribing it. Profiling relied on immunoSEQ multiplex PCR, and the TCRdb table lists in-frame clones only, not all of them. This sample has more than 200,000 clones; 43% occur once, and the top ten carry about 2.6%. Study results and caveats: In lesional scalp, particularly from alopecia totalis/universalis, clonality was higher than in normal scalp.

V was clipped by 5 bases and J by 0 bases, with 8 bases between them. CDR3 length equals 13 residues. The V gene's germline CDR1 is ENHRY and CDR2 SYGVKD. The sequencing here drew on CD4+ T cells sorted from blood, taken at approximately week 37, from a patient treated with tofacitinib. The V call is TRBV10-3, the J call TRBJ2-7, with TRBD2 as a possible D gene (5 bases). The sequence derives from a human donor with alopecia areata. CDR3 nucleotides: TGTGCCATCAGTACGGGGAACTCCTACGAGCAGTACTTC. This sequence encodes CAISTGNSYEQYF.